These 2 T cell receptor beta chains came from one sample sequenced in a study of T-cell reconstitution after alpha-beta-depleted transplantation in children. The TCRbeta library was prepared with unique molecular identifiers. In TCRdb, the PCR reads were re-called with MiXCR into one record per CDR3 protein. The sample contains around 420,000 distinct CDR3 sequences, 15% to 20% of which appear only once. The sequencing used PBMCs, mostly from graft donor cells, collected 360 days after TCRalphabeta/CD19-depleted stem cell transplant. The receptors shown here come from a boy less than two years old who had a stem cell transplant for Wiskott-Aldrich syndrome, so the T cells may come from the graft donor.

In this sample, this clonotype turned up a few times. This chain connects TRBV7-8 to TRBJ2-2; 8 bases agree with TRBD2. V was clipped by 0 bases and J by 1 base; unmatched bases: 10. This CDR3 contains 19 residues. Per germline, CDR1 SGHVS and CDR2 FQNEAQ. This CDR3 reads CASSLAVAGPHWNTGELFF. The CDR3, as DNA: TGTGCCAGCAGCTTAGCGGTAGCGGGGCCCCACTGGAACACCGGGGAGCTGTTTTTT.

This chain uses TRBV21-1 with TRBJ2-1; the table calls TRBD2, which could not be checked here. TRBV21-1 is flagged as a pseudogene. The CDR3 runs 17 residues. In DNA form, the CDR3 reads TGTGCCAGCAACCGGACTAGCGGGGAGGGCTCCTACAATGAGCAGTTCTTC. It is translated as CASNRTSGEGSYNEQFF.